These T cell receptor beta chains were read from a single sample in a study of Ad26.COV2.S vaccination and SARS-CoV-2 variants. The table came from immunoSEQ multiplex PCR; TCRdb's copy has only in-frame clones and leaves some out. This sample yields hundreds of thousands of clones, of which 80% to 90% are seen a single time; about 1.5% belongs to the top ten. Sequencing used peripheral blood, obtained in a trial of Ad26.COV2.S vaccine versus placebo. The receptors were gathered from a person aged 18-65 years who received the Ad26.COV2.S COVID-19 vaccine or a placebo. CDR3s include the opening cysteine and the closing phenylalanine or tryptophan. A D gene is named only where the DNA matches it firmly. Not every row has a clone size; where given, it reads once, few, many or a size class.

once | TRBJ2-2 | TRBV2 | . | CASRNLAESGELFF | TGTGCCAGCAGGAATTTAGCGGAAAGTGGGGAGCTGTTTTTT
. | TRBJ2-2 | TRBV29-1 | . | CSATRAGGTGELFF | TGCAGCGCGACCAGGGCCGGAGGCACCGGGGAGCTGTTTTTT
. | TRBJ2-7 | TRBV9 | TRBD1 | CASSYRDRDWEQYF | TGTGCCAGCAGCTACCGGGACAGGGACTGGGAGCAGTACTTC
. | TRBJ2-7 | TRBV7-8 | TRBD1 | CASRGTGAYEQYF | TGTGCCAGCAGGGGGACAGGGGCCTACGAGCAGTACTTC
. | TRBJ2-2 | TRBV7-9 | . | CASDSSPNTGELFF | TGTGCCAGCGATTCTAGCCCTAACACCGGGGAGCTGTTTTTT
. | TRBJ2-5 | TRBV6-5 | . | CASSYVSDQETQYF | TGTGCCAGCAGTTACGTTTCGGATCAAGAGACCCAGTACTTC
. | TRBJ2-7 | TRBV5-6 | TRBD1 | CASSGTGSDYEQYF | TGTGCCAGCAGTGGGACAGGGAGCGACTACGAGCAGTACTTC
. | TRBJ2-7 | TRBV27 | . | CASSPRTVDYEQYF | TGTGCCAGCAGTCCCCGGACAGTGGACTACGAGCAGTACTTC
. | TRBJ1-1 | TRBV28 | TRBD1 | CASSRGQLTEAFF | TGTGCCAGCAGCCGGGGACAGCTCACTGAAGCTTTCTTT
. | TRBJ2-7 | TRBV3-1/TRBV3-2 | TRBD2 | CASSPGLAGVGEQYF | TGTGCCAGCAGCCCGGGACTAGCGGGAGTCGGGGAGCAGTACTTC
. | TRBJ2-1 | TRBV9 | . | CASSVGGTIFNEQFF | TGTGCCAGCAGCGTAGGCGGGACCATCTTCAATGAGCAGTTCTTC
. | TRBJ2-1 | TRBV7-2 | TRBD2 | CASSQSGATWNEQFF | TGTGCCAGCAGTCAGAGCGGGGCTACTTGGAATGAGCAGTTCTTC
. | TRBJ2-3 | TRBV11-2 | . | CASSLVGVGALSTDTQYF | TGTGCCAGCAGCTTAGTGGGGGTGGGAGCCCTGAGCACAGATACGCAGTATTTT
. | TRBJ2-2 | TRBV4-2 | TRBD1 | CASSQVIRGRYPGELFF | TGTGCCAGCAGCCAAGTAATCAGGGGGCGATATCCCGGGGAGCTGTTTTTT
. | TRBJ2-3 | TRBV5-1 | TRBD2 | CASRGGIAGGPEDTQYF | TGCGCCAGCAGAGGGGGGATAGCGGGAGGGCCGGAAGATACGCAGTATTTT
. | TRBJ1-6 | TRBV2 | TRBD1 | CASKTGVSYNSPLHF | TGTGCCAGCAAAACAGGGGTTTCCTATAATTCACCCCTCCACTTT
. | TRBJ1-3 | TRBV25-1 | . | CASSVGGSGNTIYF | TGTGCCAGCAGTGTCGGGGGCTCTGGAAACACCATATATTTT
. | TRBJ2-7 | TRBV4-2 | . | CASSQDTSRYYEQYF | TGTGCCAGCAGCCAAGATACTAGCAGATACTACGAGCAGTACTTC
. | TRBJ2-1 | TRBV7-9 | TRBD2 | CASRKGLASANEQFF | TGTGCCAGCAGGAAGGGACTAGCCTCGGCAAATGAGCAGTTCTTC
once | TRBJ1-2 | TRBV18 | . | CASSARDTSLNYGYTF | TGTGCCAGCTCAGCCCGGGACACAAGTCTCAACTATGGCTACACCTTC
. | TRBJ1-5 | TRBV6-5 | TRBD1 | CASTVQGAGQPQHF | TGTGCCAGCACCGTCCAGGGGGCAGGGCAGCCCCAGCATTTT
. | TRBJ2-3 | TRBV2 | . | CATRGEYTDTQYF | TGTGCCACCCGAGGTGAATACACAGATACGCAGTATTTT
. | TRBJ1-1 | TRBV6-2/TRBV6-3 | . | CASSYSRGTVKTEAFF | TGTGCCAGCAGTTACTCCCGTGGGACGGTCAAAACTGAAGCTTTCTTT
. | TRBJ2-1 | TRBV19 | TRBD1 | CASSIGRDRGLIF | TGTGCCAGTAGTATAGGGCGGGACAGGGGTTTGATCTTC
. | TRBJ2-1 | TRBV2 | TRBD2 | CASSGLAGGRDEQFF | TGTGCCAGCAGTGGACTAGCGGGGGGCCGGGATGAGCAGTTCTTC
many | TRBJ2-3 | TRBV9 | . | CASSGGLTDTQYF | TGTGCCAGCAGCGGGGGACTCACAGATACGCAGTATTTT
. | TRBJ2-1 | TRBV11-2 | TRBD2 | CASSTGLAVYNEQFF | TGTGCCAGCAGCACGGGACTAGCGGTGTACAATGAGCAGTTCTTC
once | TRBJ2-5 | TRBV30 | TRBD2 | CAWKRLAGAATQYF | TGTGCCTGGAAGCGGCTAGCGGGAGCGGCGACCCAGTACTTC
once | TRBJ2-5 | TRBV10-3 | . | CAISESREETQYF | TGTGCCATCAGTGAGTCCCGGGAAGAGACCCAGTACTTC
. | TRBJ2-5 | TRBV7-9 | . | CASSLAHQETQYF | TGTGCCAGCAGCTTAGCGCATCAAGAGACCCAGTACTTC
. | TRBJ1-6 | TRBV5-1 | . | CASSRGLGSPLHF | TGCGCCAGCAGTCGGGGGTTGGGTTCACCCCTCCACTTT